The next 3 T cell receptor beta chains were all read from a single sample in a study of blood T cell repertoires in COVID-19. Sequenced by immunoSEQ multiplex PCR; TCRdb stores in-frame clones only, minus some. The table shows nearly 300,000 clones, with approximately 90% occurring only once. Sequencing was done on a sample of peripheral blood. Receptors were obtained from a woman aged 25 to 39 who had recovered from COVID-19.

V is TRBV7-3 and J is TRBJ1-6, with TRBD1 as a possible D gene (5 bases). The CDR3 runs 13 residues. Germline CDR1 SGHTA, CDR2 FQGTGA. With 8 bases removed from V and 7 bases from J, the gap between germline ends came to 12 bases. The CDR3: CASAGGRNSPLHF. DNA of the CDR3: TGTGCCAGCGCGGGGGGTCGGAATTCACCCCTCCACTTT. The full variable domain, rest sourced from reference TRBV7-3 and TRBJ1-6, is GAGVSQTPSNKVTEKGKYVELRCDPISGHTALYWYRQSLGQGPEFLIYFQGTGAADDSGLPNDRFFAVRPEGSVSTLKIQRTERGDSAVYLCASAGGRNSPLHFGNGTRLTVT.

The chain couples TRBV28 to TRBJ1-4; 7 nucleotides agree with TRBD1. Per the germline V gene, CDR1 is MDHEN and CDR2 is SYDVKM. Losses at the gene ends were 6 bases for V and 8 bases for J; bases not matched to a gene: 9. This CDR3 spans 14 amino acids. The CDR3 spells CASRFTGESEKLFF. The CDR3 DNA follows: TGTGCCAGCAGATTCACAGGGGAATCGGAAAAACTGTTTTTT.

The chain employs TRBV28 and TRBJ2-2, with 8 bases identical to TRBD1. Germline loops: CDR1 MDHEN, CDR2 SYDVKM. The CDR3 has 14 residues. Germline trimming cut 3 bases from V and 4 bases from J; bases unmatched to any gene: 1. The CDR3 region has the DNA TGTGCCAGCAGTTTGACAGGGGCCACCGGGGAGCTGTTTTTT. Protein sequence: CASSLTGATGELFF.